The entry that follows covers one T cell receptor beta chain sequence. The data were taken from a study of Ad26.COV2.S vaccination and SARS-CoV-2 variants. With V trimmed by 6 bases and J by 4 bases, 12 bases remained unmatched. The V gene's germline CDR1 is SGHTA and CDR2 FQGNSA. This CDR3 region has 16 residues. Stated treatment: some 20 received Ad26.COV2.S at low or high dose, single or two shots; five or six received placebo; per-sample allocation not given. Day 63 after the first vaccine or placebo injection was the time point for sampling. TCRdb's table, derived via immunoSEQ multiplex PCR, lists solely in-frame clones and lacks some. The table shows 320,000 or so clones, with roughly 88% occurring only once.

This TCR came from a person between 18 and 59 years old who received the Ad26.COV2.S COVID-19 vaccine or a placebo. Sequenced here: peripheral blood, sampled in a trial of Ad26.COV2.S vaccine versus placebo. The chain combines TRBV7-2 with TRBJ2-3; 8 bases map to TRBD2. The DNA of the CDR3 is TGTGCCAGCAGTCCCTCGGGGGGGCTATCAGCAGATACGCAGTATTTT. Residues: CASSPSGGLSADTQYF.